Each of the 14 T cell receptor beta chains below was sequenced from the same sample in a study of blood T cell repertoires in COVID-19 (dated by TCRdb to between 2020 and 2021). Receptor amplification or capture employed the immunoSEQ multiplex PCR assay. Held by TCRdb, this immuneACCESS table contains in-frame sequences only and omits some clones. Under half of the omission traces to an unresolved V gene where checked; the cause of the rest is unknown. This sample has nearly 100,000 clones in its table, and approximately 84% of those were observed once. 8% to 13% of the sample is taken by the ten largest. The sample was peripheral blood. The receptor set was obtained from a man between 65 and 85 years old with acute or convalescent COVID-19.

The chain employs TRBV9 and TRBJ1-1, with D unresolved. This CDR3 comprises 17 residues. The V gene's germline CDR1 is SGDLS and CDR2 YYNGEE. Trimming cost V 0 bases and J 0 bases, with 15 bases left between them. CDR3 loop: CASSVATNSHVNTEAFF. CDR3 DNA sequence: TGTGCCAGCAGCGTAGCAACGAACTCTCACGTGAACACTGAAGCTTTCTTT. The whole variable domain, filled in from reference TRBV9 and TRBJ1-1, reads DSGVTQTPKHLITATGQRVTLRCSPRSGDLSVYWYQQSLDQGLQFLIQYYNGEERAKGNILERFSAQQFPDLHSELNLSSLELGDSALYFCASSVATNSHVNTEAFFGQGTRLTVV.

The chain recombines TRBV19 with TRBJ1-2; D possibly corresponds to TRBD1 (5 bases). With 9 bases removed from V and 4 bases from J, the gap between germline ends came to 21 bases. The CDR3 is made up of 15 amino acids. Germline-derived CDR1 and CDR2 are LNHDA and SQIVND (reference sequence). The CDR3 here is CASQSSSTESYGYTF. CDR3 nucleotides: TGTGCCAGCCAGTCGTCGTCGACAGAATCCTATGGCTACACCTTC.

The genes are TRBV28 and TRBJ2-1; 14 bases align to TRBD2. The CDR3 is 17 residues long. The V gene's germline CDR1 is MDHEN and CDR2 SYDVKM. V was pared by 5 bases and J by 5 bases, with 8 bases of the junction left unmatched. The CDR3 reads CASSPGLAGVFHNEQFF. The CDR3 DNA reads TGTGCCAGCAGTCCGGGACTAGCGGGAGTCTTCCACAATGAGCAGTTCTTC.

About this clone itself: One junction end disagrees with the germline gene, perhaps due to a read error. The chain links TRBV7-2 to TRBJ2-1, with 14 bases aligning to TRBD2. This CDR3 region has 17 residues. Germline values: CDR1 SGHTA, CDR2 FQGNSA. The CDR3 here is CASSSRTSGRSSNEQFF. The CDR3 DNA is TGTGCCAGCAGCTCGAGGACTAGCGGGAGGTCCTCCAATGAGCAGTTCTTC.

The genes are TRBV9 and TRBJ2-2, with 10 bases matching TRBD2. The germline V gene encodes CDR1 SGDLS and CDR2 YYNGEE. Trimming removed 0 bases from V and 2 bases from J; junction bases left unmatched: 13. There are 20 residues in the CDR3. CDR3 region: CASSVDELASGRSNTGELFF. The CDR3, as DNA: TGTGCCAGCAGCGTAGATGAGTTGGCTAGCGGGAGAAGCAACACCGGGGAGCTGTTTTTT.

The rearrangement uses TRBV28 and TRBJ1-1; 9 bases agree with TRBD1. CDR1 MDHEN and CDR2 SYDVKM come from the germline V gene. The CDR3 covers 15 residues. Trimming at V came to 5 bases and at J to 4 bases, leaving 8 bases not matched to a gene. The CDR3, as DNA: TGTGCCAGCAGTCTTGGACAGGGGAGTTTCACTGAAGCTTTCTTT. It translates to CASSLGQGSFTEAFF.

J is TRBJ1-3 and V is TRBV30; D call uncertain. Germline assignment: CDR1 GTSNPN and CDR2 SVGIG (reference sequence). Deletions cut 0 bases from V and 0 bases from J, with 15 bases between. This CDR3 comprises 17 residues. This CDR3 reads CAWSVPGLPSSGNTIYF. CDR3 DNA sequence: TGTGCCTGGAGTGTACCAGGACTGCCGAGCTCTGGAAACACCATATATTTT.

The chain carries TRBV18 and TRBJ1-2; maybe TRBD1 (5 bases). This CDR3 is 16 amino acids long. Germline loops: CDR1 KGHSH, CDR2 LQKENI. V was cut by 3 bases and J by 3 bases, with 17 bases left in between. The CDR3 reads CASSPSREGGDYGYTF. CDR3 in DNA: TGTGCCAGCTCACCCTCGAGGGAGGGAGGGGACTATGGCTACACCTTC.

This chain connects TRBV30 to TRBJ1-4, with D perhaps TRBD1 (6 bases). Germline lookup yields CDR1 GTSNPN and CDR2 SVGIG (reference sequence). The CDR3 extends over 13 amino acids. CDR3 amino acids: CATSRTENEKLFF. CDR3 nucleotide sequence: TGTGCTACGTCTCGGACAGAAAATGAAAAACTGTTTTTT.

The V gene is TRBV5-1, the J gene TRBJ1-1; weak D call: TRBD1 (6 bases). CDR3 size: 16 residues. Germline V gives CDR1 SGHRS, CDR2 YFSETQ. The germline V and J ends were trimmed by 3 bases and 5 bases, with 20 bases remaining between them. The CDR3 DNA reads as TGCGCCAGCAGCTCCTCCGGGACATCCGCGAAGACTGAAGCTTTCTTT. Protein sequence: CASSSSGTSAKTEAFF.

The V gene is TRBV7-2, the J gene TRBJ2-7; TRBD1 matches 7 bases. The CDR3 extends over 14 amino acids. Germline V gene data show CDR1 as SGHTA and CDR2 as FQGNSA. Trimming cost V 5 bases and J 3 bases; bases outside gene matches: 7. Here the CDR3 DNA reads TGTGCCAGCAGCCCACCGGACAGGTACTACGAGCAGTACTTC. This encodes CASSPPDRYYEQYF. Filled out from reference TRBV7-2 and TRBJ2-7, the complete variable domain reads GAGVSQSPSNKVTEKGKDVELRCDPISGHTALYWYRQSLGQGLEFLIYFQGNSAPDKSGLPSDRFSAERTGGSVSTLTIQRTQQEDSAVYLCASSPPDRYYEQYFGPGTRLTVT.

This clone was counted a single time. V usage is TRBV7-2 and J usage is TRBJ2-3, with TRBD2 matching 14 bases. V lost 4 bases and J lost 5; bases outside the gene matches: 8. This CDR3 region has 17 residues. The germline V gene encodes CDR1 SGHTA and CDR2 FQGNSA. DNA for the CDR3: TGTGCCAGCAGCTACCACTTGACTAGCGGGGGGGGAGATACGCAGTATTTT. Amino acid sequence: CASSYHLTSGGGDTQYF. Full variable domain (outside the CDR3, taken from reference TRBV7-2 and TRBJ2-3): GAGVSQSPSNKVTEKGKDVELRCDPISGHTALYWYRQSLGQGLEFLIYFQGNSAPDKSGLPSDRFSAERTGGSVSTLTIQRTQQEDSAVYLCASSYHLTSGGGDTQYFGPGTRLTVL.

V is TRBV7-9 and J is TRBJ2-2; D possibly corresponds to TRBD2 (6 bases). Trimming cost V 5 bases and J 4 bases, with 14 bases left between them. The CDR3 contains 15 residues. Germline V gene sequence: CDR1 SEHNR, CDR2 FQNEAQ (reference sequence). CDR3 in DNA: TGTGCCAGCAGCATTCCGGGACTTTTCACCGGGGAGCTGTTTTTT. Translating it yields CASSIPGLFTGELFF.

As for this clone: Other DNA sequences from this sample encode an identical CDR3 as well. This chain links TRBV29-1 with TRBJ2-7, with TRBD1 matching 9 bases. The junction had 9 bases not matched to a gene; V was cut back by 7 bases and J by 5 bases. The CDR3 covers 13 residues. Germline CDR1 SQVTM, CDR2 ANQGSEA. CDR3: CSGGTGTGNEQYF. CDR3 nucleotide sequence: TGCAGCGGAGGAACCGGGACAGGGAACGAGCAGTACTTC.